This entry features one TCR beta chain sequence. What this receptor recognizes is not known. No base qualities exist here, and no much larger clone lies one base off it. The sample comes from a study of blood T cell repertoires in COVID-19 (dated by TCRdb to the early 2020s). Background on the whole study: The collaborator samples originated in the United States, Italy and Spain and spanned the acute and convalescent phases of COVID-19. The prospective study material was composed of cDNA or gDNA derived from T cells, B-cell-depleted T cells, or PBMCs. The dataset comprised deeply sampled blood TCRbeta repertoires from subjects exposed to, actively infected with, or recovered from COVID-19. A freely available public database, intended as a resource for researchers studying the immune response to SARS-CoV-2, is where the repertoires were released. The samples were drawn from the first 160 participants of the ongoing ImmuneRACE study and from 950 to 1,500 subjects provided by 6 global collaborators. Sample metadata almost always included a de-identified subject ID, COVID-19 status, age in years and sex. Where available, HLA class I and class II types were obtained from metadata supplied by the sample provider rather than from assay-based typing. Study-level results and caveats: Clinical and demographic metadata were provided uncurated, with the amount varying by source and participant.

The collaborating institutions used their own protocols to collect whole blood in K2EDTA tubes. Collaborator samples were shipped for TCRbeta analysis as frozen whole blood, isolated PBMCs, or DNA extracted from either sample type. The immunoSEQ Assay, a bias-controlled multiplex PCR, was used to amplify TCRbeta CDR3 regions from genomic DNA. As for how the authors treated the data: Nucleated cell counts per sample were estimated from amplification of reference gene primers within the assay. Sequence reads were collapsed and filtered to measure the absolute abundance of every unique TCRbeta CDR3 rearrangement. For each sample, productive Simpson clonality was calculated as the square root of Simpson's diversity index over productive rearrangements. Imported from immuneACCESS, the table was reduced by TCRdb to in-frame sequences with V and J called. These copies leave out some clones; in studies compared against another copy, an unresolved V gene accounts for under half, and the cause of the remainder is not known. V, J and clone size are those of that table, while D and trimming were read from the DNA. Recorded for this sample are fewer than 90,000 clones; 75% to 85% of them occurred a single time. Of the sample, 15% to 20% is held by the ten largest clones.

This clonotype originated in a woman aged 80 or over with acute or convalescent COVID-19. The material sequenced was peripheral blood.

In nucleotide form, the sequence is TGTGCCAGCAGTGTGAACAGGGGAACAGAGACCCAGTACTTC. Its translation is CASSVNRGTETQYF. In this chain, TRBV2 is recombined with TRBJ2-5, with 7 bases in between that match TRBD1. The CDR3 measures 14 amino acids from cysteine to phenylalanine. The kept DNA is CDR3 alone, 42 bases in frame from the first base. Trimmed from V: 4 bases; trimmed from J: 4 bases; junction bases lacking a gene match: 6. For CDR1 and CDR2, the germline V gene lists SNHLY and FYNNEI.